These T cell receptor beta chains were read from a single sample in a study of response to subunit inactivated influenza vaccine. TCRdb independently ran MiXCR on the RT-PCR reads; one entry per CDR3 protein. The data show 600,000 to 700,000 distinct CDR3 sequences, 14% seen once. This sample comprised PBMCs from blood, obtained less than 15 days before vaccination. The source is a man aged 50 to 60 who received an inactivated influenza vaccine. Each CDR3 is given with its conserved first and last residue. D genes are given only for firm matches. A row's size may be missing; if present it is once, few, many or a size class.

>-|TRBJ2-3|TRBD2|TRBV7-9
TGTTCATGTAGGGAAGGGACTAGCGGGAGGTACACAGATACGCAGTATTTT
CSCREGTSGRYTDTQYF
>-|TRBJ2-1|TRBD1|TRBV11-2
TGTGCCAGCAGCGTCAGACAGGGGGCGTTTGGGAATGAGCAGTTCTTC
CASSVRQGAFGNEQFF
>many|TRBJ2-5|-|TRBV29-1
TGCAGCGTTGAACGGAATAGGGATGAGACCCAGTACTTC
CSVERNRDETQYF
>many|TRBJ1-4|TRBD1|TRBV4-2
TGTGCCAGCAGCCAAGATCGTGGGACAGGGAGGGGAAAACTGTTTTTT
CASSQDRGTGRGKLFF
>-|TRBJ1-1|-|TRBV4-2
TGTGCCAGCAGCCAAGACAGCCAACTGAACACTGAAGCTTTCTTT
CASSQDSQLNTEAFF
>-|TRBJ1-5|-|TRBV28
TGTGCCAGCAGTCTCCCCCGTGGGCCCCAGCATTTT
CASSLPRGPQHF
>-|TRBJ2-5|-|TRBV29-1
TGCAGCGTCGGGACACCTCAAGAGACCCAGTACTTC
CSVGTPQETQYF
>-|TRBJ2-1|TRBD1|TRBV12-3/TRBV12-4
TGTGCCAGCAGTTTACCGGGACAGGCCGTTGAGCAGTTCTTC
CASSLPGQAVEQFF
>-|TRBJ2-3|TRBD1|TRBV5-1
TGCGCCAGCAGCTTGGCAAGGCAGGGGGTAGATACGCAGTATTTT
CASSLARQGVDTQYF
>few|TRBJ2-3|-|TRBV29-1
TGCAGCTCCTCAGGGGACGCCACAGATACGCAGTCTTTT
CSSSGDATDTQSF
>-|TRBJ1-2|-|TRBV7-2
TGTGCCAGCAGCTTAGGGCTGGAGGGGTCTTCAAGAGGCTACACCTTC
CASSLGLEGSSRGYTF
>few|TRBJ2-1|-|TRBV11-2
TGTGCCAGCAGCCACGGGTCGGCACGTTCCTACAATGAGCAGTTCTTC
CASSHGSARSYNEQFF
>-|TRBJ2-1|-|TRBV6-1
TGTGCCAGCAGGCCATGGTCGGGTAGTCAGGCCCTCTACAATGAGCAGTTCTTC
CASRPWSGSQALYNEQFF
>-|TRBJ2-2|-|TRBV7-9
TGTGCCAGCAGCTTGAACAGTTTCGTCACCGGGGAGCTGTTTTTT
CASSLNSFVTGELFF
>few|TRBJ2-2|-|TRBV5-1
TGCGCCAGCAGACCTGACAGATACACCGGGGAGCTGTTTTTT
CASRPDRYTGELFF
>few|TRBJ2-4|TRBD2|TRBV6-5
TGTGCCAGCAGTTCGGAGGCTAGCGGAAACATTCAGTACTTC
CASSSEASGNIQYF
>few|TRBJ2-2|TRBD1|TRBV5-5
TGTGCCAGCAGCCCAGGACAGGCCCCCGGGGAGCTGTTTTTT
CASSPGQAPGELFF
>-|TRBJ2-3|-|TRBV12-3/TRBV12-4
TGTGCCAGCAGCCCCACGGGTATCACTAGCACAGATACGCAGTATTTT
CASSPTGITSTDTQYF
>few|TRBJ2-3|-|TRBV5-1
TGCGCCAGCAGCTCATCGACCGGGAATACGCAGTATTTT
CASSSSTGNTQYF
>few|TRBJ2-2|-|TRBV10-2
TGCGCCAGCAGTGAGTCGTCGATCGCGGGCCGGGACACCGGGGAGCTGTTTTTT
CASSESSIAGRDTGELFF
>many|TRBJ1-1|-|TRBV5-6
TGTGCCAGCAGCTCAAGGACGGTCGGGGCTGAAGCTTTCTTT
CASSSRTVGAEAFF
>-|TRBJ1-5|-|TRBV10-3
TGTGCCATCAGCGTCCGGGACACCAATCAGCCCCAGCATTTT
CAISVRDTNQPQHF
>few|TRBJ1-2|-|TRBV5-6
TGTGCCAGCAGCTTCTATAGGGACAACTATGGCTACACCTTC
CASSFYRDNYGYTF
>many|TRBJ2-7|-|TRBV7-2
TGTGCCAGCAGCTTAGGTCACAGCTCCTACGAGCAGTACTTC
CASSLGHSSYEQYF
>-|TRBJ2-7|-|TRBV4-2
TGTGCCAGCAGCCAATCTGGGACTGCCAACGAGCAGTACTTC
CASSQSGTANEQYF
>few|TRBJ2-7|-|TRBV10-3
TGTGCCATCAGCGGAACCGGGACCCAGATTTGGGAGCAGTACTTC
CAISGTGTQIWEQYF
>few|TRBJ2-7|-|TRBV6-2/TRBV6-3
TGTGCCAGCAGTTACTCGGGAAGGGAAGGGTACTTC
CASSYSGREGYF
>-|TRBJ2-1|-|TRBV4-1
TGCGCCAGCAGCCAAGACCGATTGGTGGATAGCGGTGACTACAATGAGCAGTTCTTC
CASSQDRLVDSGDYNEQFF
>-|TRBJ2-5|-|TRBV5-1
TGCGCCAGCAGCCTACCGACGCAAGAGACCCAGTACTTC
CASSLPTQETQYF
>-|TRBJ1-1|-|TRBV7-9
TGTGCCAGCAGCTACAGTCTTAGGGGTCGTATGAACACTGAAGCTTTCTTT
CASSYSLRGRMNTEAFF
>few|TRBJ2-1|-|TRBV18
TGTGCCAGCTCACCGATGGAACGGGGGTTCAAGTTCTTC
CASSPMERGFKFF
>-|TRBJ1-1|-|TRBV10-3
TGTGCCATCAGTGAGTCCCCCCAAGTCAGCAACACTGAAGCTTTCTTT
CAISESPQVSNTEAFF
>few|TRBJ2-2|TRBD1|TRBV10-3
TGTGCCATCAGTGAGACGGGACAGCCCACCGGGGAGCTGTTTTTT
CAISETGQPTGELFF
>-|TRBJ2-1|-|TRBV3-1
TGTGCCAGCAGCCGCCCTGGTGGGGCCCATGAGCAGTTCTTC
CASSRPGGAHEQFF
>-|TRBJ2-7|-|TRBV29-1
TGCAGCGTTGTGGCCGGGGGGCAAGCGCGCGTGCAGTACTTC
CSVVAGGQARVQYF
>many|TRBJ1-5|-|TRBV12-3/TRBV12-4
TGTGCCAGCACCTATGGGAGGGGCCTTAGCAATCAGCCCCAGCATTTT
CASTYGRGLSNQPQHF
>many|TRBJ2-7|TRBD2|TRBV20-1
TGCAGTGCTAACCCCCTCGGGGGGACCTACGAGCAGTACTTC
CSANPLGGTYEQYF
>many|TRBJ1-2|-|TRBV12-3/TRBV12-4
TGTGCCAGCAGTCAGAGTACCTATGGCTACACCTTC
CASSQSTYGYTF
>once|TRBJ2-1|TRBD1|TRBV5-6
TGTGCCAGCAGCCCGCTGACAGGGATTAACAATGAGCAGTTCTTC
CASSPLTGINNEQFF
>many|TRBJ1-5|-|TRBV20-1
TGCAGTGCTAGGCTACTCAATCAGCCCCAGCATTTT
CSARLLNQPQHF
>-|TRBJ2-1|TRBD2|TRBV4-3
TGCGCCAGCAGCCACGGGACTAGCGGGAGCAGGGGGCTCTACAATGAGCAGTTCTTC
CASSHGTSGSRGLYNEQFF
>many|TRBJ2-1|TRBD2|TRBV20-1
TGCAGTGCTCCTATAGCGGGGGGTTACAATGAGCAGTTCTTC
CSAPIAGGYNEQFF
>-|TRBJ2-1|TRBD2|TRBV27
TGTGCCAGCAGTTTATCGACTAGCGGGGGTCACCCCCTCTACAATGAGCAGTTCTTC
CASSLSTSGGHPLYNEQFF
>-|TRBJ2-1|TRBD1|TRBV15
TGTGCCACCAGCAGAGATTTCCGGGACAGGGGGAATGAGCAGTTCTTC
CATSRDFRDRGNEQFF
>few|TRBJ1-2|-|TRBV28
TGTGCCAGCAGTTCCCCGGGTGGCTTTACCTATGGCTACACCTTC
CASSSPGGFTYGYTF
>-|TRBJ1-3|-|TRBV20-1
TGCAGTGCTAGAGTACAGACGCATGGAAACACCATATATTTT
CSARVQTHGNTIYF
>many|TRBJ2-1|TRBD1|TRBV29-1
TGCAGCGCTGGGGGAGGACAGGGGTCCAATGAGCAGTTCTTC
CSAGGGQGSNEQFF
>-|TRBJ2-5|TRBD2|TRBV7-2
TGTGCCAGCAGCTCTTCGGGACTAGCGGGAGCGAAGGAGACCCAGTACTTC
CASSSSGLAGAKETQYF
>-|TRBJ1-3|-|TRBV7-8
TGTGCCAGCAGCTTAGCATTAGGGGTCCTCGACACCATATATTTT
CASSLALGVLDTIYF
>-|TRBJ2-1|-|TRBV7-2
TGTGCCAGCAGCTACCAGGGTAGGGGAGGCAATGAGCAGTTCTTC
CASSYQGRGGNEQFF
>-|TRBJ2-1|TRBD2|TRBV11-2
TGTGCCAGCAGCTTGGAACTAGCGGGTTCTGAGCGGTTCTTC
CASSLELAGSERFF
>few|TRBJ2-7|-|TRBV7-9
TGTGCCAGCAGCTTAGACGACTACGAGCAGTACTTC
CASSLDDYEQYF
>-|TRBJ2-3|TRBD2|TRBV11-2
TGTGCCAGCAGACTCGGGACTAGCGGGGGTAATACGCAGTATTTT
CASRLGTSGGNTQYF
>few|TRBJ1-4|-|TRBV3-1
TGTGCCAGCAGCCCTACGGGACTGATTAATGAAAAACTGTTTTTT
CASSPTGLINEKLFF
>few|TRBJ1-1|-|TRBV10-3
TGTGCCATCAGTGTTGACGGCCGGAACACTGAAGCTTTCTTT
CAISVDGRNTEAFF